A selection of T cell receptor beta chains follows, all from one sample in a study of sequential checkpoint blockade in melanoma. Measured with immunoSEQ multiplex PCR; TCRdb has only the in-frame clones, and not every one. The sample lists roughly 20,000 clones, more than 70% occurring once. Material: CD8+ T cells sorted from blood (inferred from file names), obtained from a patient given nivolumab and ipilimumab in sequence. Receptors originate from a human donor with melanoma. Each CDR3 is given with its conserved first and last residue. The D gene is left open where the match is weak. Some rows have no size entry. The others give once, few or many, or a class for an expanded clone.

v_call	clone_size	j_call	d_call	cdr3_length	cdr3_aa	cdr3_nt
TRBV7-9	once	TRBJ2-2	NA	14	CASRSGETTGELFF	TGTGCCAGCAGGTCGGGGGAGACCACCGGGGAGCTGTTTTTT
TRBV6-4	NA	TRBJ1-6	NA	16	CASSDSGGSYNSPLHF	TGTGCCAGCAGTGACTCAGGGGGCTCCTATAATTCACCCCTCCACTTT
TRBV10-1	NA	TRBJ2-7	TRBD1	13	CASRRTGDNEQYF	TGCGCCAGCAGGCGGACAGGGGACAACGAGCAGTACTTC
TRBV14	NA	TRBJ2-1	TRBD1	15	CASSPMDRAESEQFF	TGTGCCAGCAGCCCGATGGACAGGGCGGAGAGTGAGCAGTTCTTC
TRBV11-2	NA	TRBJ1-3	NA	14	CASSPPLLGNTIYF	TGTGCCAGCAGCCCCCCCCTCTTGGGAAACACCATATATTTT
TRBV2	NA	TRBJ1-5	NA	16	CASSAGQTTKYQPQHF	TGTGCCAGCAGTGCCGGACAGACGACAAAATATCAGCCCCAGCATTTT
TRBV5-1	NA	TRBJ2-5	TRBD2	19	CASSLAPGTSGRFKETQYF	TGCGCCAGCAGCTTGGCCCCCGGGACTAGCGGGAGGTTTAAAGAGACCCAGTACTTC
TRBV19	NA	TRBJ1-1	NA	13	CASSRGGFTEAFF	TGTGCCAGTAGTCGGGGGGGGTTCACTGAAGCTTTCTTT
TRBV13	NA	TRBJ2-2	NA	15	CASSSNIRLGGELFF	TGTGCCAGCAGCTCCAACATTCGGCTAGGCGGGGAGCTGTTTTTT
TRBV28	NA	TRBJ1-1	TRBD1	15	CASSLFGQGQTEAFF	TGTGCCAGCAGTTTATTCGGACAGGGACAGACTGAAGCTTTCTTT
TRBV9	NA	TRBJ2-7	NA	15	CASSVGEAATYEQYF	TGTGCCAGCAGCGTAGGAGAAGCAGCGACCTACGAGCAGTACTTC
TRBV19	few	TRBJ1-3	NA	14	CASSTPGGGNTIYF	TGTGCCAGTAGTACCCCGGGAGGTGGAAACACCATATATTTT
TRBV4-1	large	TRBJ1-4	TRBD1	13	CASSQEPSGTGVF	TGCGCCAGCAGCCAAGAACCCTCCGGGACAGGGGTTTTT
TRBV4-1	NA	TRBJ2-7	TRBD2	16	CASSQDGGGGCNEQYF	TGCGCCAGCAGCCAAGACGGCGGGGGGGGGTGTAACGAGCAGTACTTC
TRBV7-9	once	TRBJ2-1	NA	11	CASSLVYEQFF	TGTGCCAGCAGCTTAGTCTATGAGCAGTTCTTC
TRBV5-1	NA	TRBJ2-7	TRBD1	14	CASSANRGSYEQYF	TGCGCCAGCAGCGCTAACAGGGGATCCTACGAGCAGTACTTC
TRBV14	few	TRBJ1-2	NA	13	CASSQDMRSGYTF	TGTGCCAGCAGCCAAGATATGAGGTCGGGCTACACCTTC
TRBV27	NA	TRBJ1-4	NA	15	CASSSRTSINEKLFF	TGTGCCAGCAGTAGCCGGACAAGCATTAATGAAAAACTGTTTTTT
TRBV19	few	TRBJ2-7	TRBD1	14	CASSTGQGDYEQYF	TGTGCCAGTAGTACCGGACAGGGGGACTACGAGCAGTACTTC
TRBV2	NA	TRBJ1-5	NA	16	CASSVRGTDSNQPQHF	TGTGCCAGCAGTGTTCGCGGAACCGATAGCAATCAGCCCCAGCATTTT
TRBV18	NA	TRBJ2-7	TRBD2	15	CASSQTSGRAWEQYF	TGTGCCAGCTCCCAGACTAGCGGGAGGGCCTGGGAGCAGTACTTC
TRBV7-9	NA	TRBJ2-7	NA	14	CASSLRASAHEQYF	TGTGCCAGCAGCTTGCGCGCCAGCGCTCACGAGCAGTACTTC
TRBV6-1	NA	TRBJ2-7	NA	14	CASSEGGRSYEQYF	TGTGCCAGCAGTGAAGGGGGCCGCTCCTACGAGCAGTACTTC
TRBV7-9	NA	TRBJ2-7	NA	12	CASSDGSYEQYF	TGTGCCAGCAGCGACGGGAGCTACGAGCAGTACTTC
TRBV5-1	NA	TRBJ2-7	TRBD1	15	CASSLNDRASYEQYF	TGCGCCAGCAGCTTGAATGACAGGGCCTCCTACGAGCAGTACTTC
TRBV12-5	few	TRBJ2-3	NA	13	CASGLPPSDTQYF	TGTGCTAGTGGTTTGCCCCCATCAGATACGCAGTATTTT
TRBV6-5	NA	TRBJ1-2	NA	11	CASSGIYGYTF	TGTGCCAGCAGCGGGATCTATGGCTACACCTTC
TRBV27	NA	TRBJ2-3	NA	14	CASSTDFGADTQYF	TGTGCCAGCAGTACTGACTTCGGGGCAGATACGCAGTATTTT
TRBV2	NA	TRBJ2-5	TRBD2	17	CASSEPWGLAEQETQYF	TGTGCCAGCAGTGAGCCCTGGGGACTAGCGGAACAAGAGACCCAGTACTTC
TRBV29-1	NA	TRBJ2-5	TRBD1	11	CSVPSQGEQYF	TGCAGCGTCCCCAGCCAGGGGGAGCAGTACTTC
TRBV5-6	NA	TRBJ2-1	TRBD1	14	CASSLSPGGNEQFF	TGTGCCAGCAGCTTATCCCCAGGGGGCAATGAGCAGTTCTTC
TRBV19	NA	TRBJ2-1	TRBD2	14	CASNPGGGGTEQFF	TGTGCCAGTAATCCGGGGGGAGGAGGGACTGAGCAGTTCTTC
TRBV11-1	NA	TRBJ1-2	NA	14	CASSQKGGVYGYTF	TGTGCCAGCAGCCAGAAGGGAGGCGTCTATGGCTACACCTTC
TRBV10-2	NA	TRBJ2-7	TRBD2	16	CASSGTSGREAYEQYF	TGCGCCAGCAGCGGGACTAGCGGGAGGGAAGCCTACGAGCAGTACTTC
TRBV28	NA	TRBJ1-1	NA	14	CASSLVSSTAKVVF	TGTGCCAGCAGTTTGGTAAGCTCGACAGCTAAAGTTGTCTTT
TRBV19	NA	TRBJ2-5	TRBD1	14	CASTDRGLGETQYF	TGTGCCAGTACAGACAGGGGGCTTGGTGAGACCCAGTACTTC
TRBV27	few	TRBJ1-2	TRBD1	15	CASSLSRTGGGGYTF	TGTGCCAGCAGTTTATCAAGGACAGGGGGTGGTGGCTACACCTTC
TRBV7-9	NA	TRBJ1-1	NA	12	CATQGMNTEAFF	TGTGCCACCCAGGGGATGAACACTGAAGCTTTCTTT
TRBV19	few	TRBJ1-5	TRBD1	14	CASSPAGGHQPQHF	TGTGCCAGTAGTCCAGCAGGGGGCCATCAGCCCCAGCATTTT
TRBV28	few	TRBJ1-2	TRBD1	14	CASTTDREDYGYTF	TGTGCCAGCACCACGGACAGGGAAGACTATGGCTACACCTTC